This TCR beta chain emerged from a study of T cells in Graves' hyperthyroidism and ophthalmopathy. Regarding the study as a whole: Ophthalmopathy and stable hyperthyroidism were told apart by a 13 V-J model. Prediction of ophthalmopathy progression came a median around 6.1 months pre-onset.

This clonotype was detected ten times or more. Its antigen is unidentified. Using RNA transcripts as the source, TCR beta CDR3 regions were amplified. First-round RT-PCR with HTBI primers amplified the TCR CDR3 region. Each CDR3 protein gets one entry after TCRdb re-called the multiplex PCR reads with MiXCR. Among 600,000 to 850,000 distinct CDR3 sequences listed, roughly a sixth were seen once. The CDR3 is 15 amino acids. CDR1 MNHEY and CDR2 SVGEGT come from the germline V gene. The ends were cut back, 6 bases at V and 1 base at J, with 10 bases in the middle. PBMCs stemmed from about 9.5 ml fresh peripheral blood.

This clonotype was sampled from a woman aged 45-65 years with Graves' hyperthyroidism that later progressed to Graves' ophthalmopathy. Sequencing was done on a sample of blood. The rearrangement uses TRBV6-2 or TRBV6-3 and TRBJ1-6; D possibly corresponds to TRBD1 (5 bases). CDR3: CASRFTGSYNSPLHF. CDR3 nucleotides: TGTGCCAGCAGATTCACAGGATCCTATAATTCACCCCTCCACTTT.